This T cell receptor (beta chain) was sequenced in a study of shared clonotypes between healthy human individuals. This CDR3 comprises 15 residues. The V segment lost 1 base and the J segment 4 bases; nucleotides outside the gene matches: 3. CDR1 and CDR2 from the germline V gene are SGHDT and YYEEEE. Some clones are missing from TCRdb's copy, which holds only in-frame ones; the method was immunoSEQ multiplex PCR. The data show about 490,000 clones, with about 79% seen just once and approximately 12% held by the top ten. Adult donors, all healthy and HIV-negative, had no recent acute infections or vaccinations.

The sequence derives from a woman in her forties in good health. Some clones in this sample may be carry-over from other donors' samples. Sequencing was done on a sample of PBMCs. This rearrangement joins TRBV5-6 to TRBJ1-1, with 11 nucleotides matching TRBD1. CDR3 coding DNA: TGTGCCAGCAGCTTGTTAGGGACAGGGGGCACTGAAGCTTTCTTT. Its protein product is CASSLLGTGGTEAFF.